Here is one T cell receptor beta chain with its context. The source of the sample is a study of shared clonotypes between healthy human individuals. Germline V gene sequence: CDR1 SQVTM, CDR2 ANQGSEA. With 7 bases removed from V and 1 base from J, the gap between germline ends came to 16 bases. The CDR3 loop spans 14 amino acids. The material for each subset, its genomic DNA, was split evenly across several immunoSEQ plates. Produced via immunoSEQ multiplex PCR; TCRdb's table is partial and in-frame only. The data show some 2,500,000 clones, over 85% seen once. The TCR sequence derives from a man aged 18 to 30 in good health. Some clones in this sample may be carry-over from other donors' samples. The chain recombines TRBV29-1 with TRBJ2-5; possible D gene TRBD1, 5 bases. The sequenced sample was naive CD4+ T cells from PBMCs. Subset noted: CD45RA+ positively selected. The CDR3 DNA sequence: TGCAGCGCTCCCGGTGGGGCAGGCCAAGAGACCCAGTACTTC. Its translation: CSAPGGAGQETQYF.